This note documents a single T cell receptor beta chain sequence. This receptor's antigen is unknown. Within one base of it there is no much larger clone, and no base qualities were kept. For sequencing of the TCRbeta CDR3 region, genomic DNA was extracted from the sorted cells. The immunoSEQ Assay was used to sequence the TCRbeta CDR3 regions. TCRdb holds this immuneACCESS table with in-frame rearrangements only. Some clones are missing; in checked studies, unresolved V genes explain under half, and the rest has no known cause. This sample comprises some 60,000 clones, more than 75% of them detected only once. About 1.1% of the sample is taken by the ten largest. This sample stems from a study of OX40 agonist ivuxolimab in advanced cancers. In terms of the full investigation: Ivuxolimab was a fully human IgG2 agonistic monoclonal antibody targeting the costimulatory receptor OX40 (CD134). Partial responses occurred in three dose-escalation patients: two with cutaneous melanoma and one with hepatocellular carcinoma. Prior anti-PD-1, anti-PD-L1 or anti-CTLA-4 therapy was permitted, and checkpoint inhibitors had been received by less than 45% of dose-escalation patients. The purpose of peripheral TCRbeta sequencing was to test whether ivuxolimab changed TCR sequence diversity and led to clonal T-cell expansion. The monotherapy dose-escalation portion (N of about 47 patients) of the phase I ivuxolimab trial is reported in the paper. The dose-escalation cohort was roughly 80% male with a mean age of roughly 62 years, ranging from roughly 23 to 85. Of the roughly 51 dose-escalation patients, hepatocellular carcinoma was present in about 19, melanoma in approximately 15, renal cell carcinoma in 9 and head and neck cancer in 9. Intravenous ivuxolimab was administered to patients every 2 weeks at six dose levels: 0.01, 0.1, 0.3, 1.5, 3 and 10 mg/kg.

The trial excluded patients who had a history of autoimmune disease or were on systemic immunosuppression. Peripheral blood for TCR sequencing was drawn from every dose cohort at baseline, at cycle 4 day 1 and at cycle 7 day 1. The samples were drawn from a first-in-human, open-label, multicenter phase I dose-escalation trial of ivuxolimab. Adults with locally advanced or metastatic head and neck squamous cell, hepatocellular, melanoma or renal cell carcinoma were enrolled in the trial. Before TCR sequencing, CD4+ and CD8+ T cells were separately sorted from peripheral blood. The CDR3 has 13 amino acids, counting the end cysteine and phenylalanine. The read is trimmed to its CDR3 DNA, 39 bases read in frame from base 1. According to the germline V gene, CDR1 reads SGHDN and CDR2 reads FVKESK. V is clipped by 0 bases and J by 2 bases, and the sequence between their germline boundaries is 4 bases long.

The paper's findings and limits, for the study overall: After ivuxolimab, more expanded clones were found on average in CD8+ T cells than in CD4+ T cells. Antigen specificity was not determined for the clonally expanded peripheral T cells. Low levels of normalized T-cell clonal expansion were also seen in some patients who did not respond. In partial responders in the 0.1-3.0 mg/kg groups, normalized peripheral clonal expansion was found to be among the lowest, especially among CD8+ T cells. At doses of 0.1 to 3.0 mg/kg, clonal expansion of both CD4+ and CD8+ T cells in blood was seen between baseline and week 6.

The sequence derives from an adult with an advanced solid tumor such as melanoma, head and neck, liver or kidney cancer. Here the chain combines TRBV14 and TRBJ2-5; no D gene call is confident. Here the sequenced sample was CD4+ or CD8+ T cells sorted from blood, taken in a trial of the OX40 agonist ivuxolimab. The sequenced DNA: TGTGCCAGCAGCCAAGAGAATCAAGAGACCCAGTACTTC. Its protein is CASSQENQETQYF.